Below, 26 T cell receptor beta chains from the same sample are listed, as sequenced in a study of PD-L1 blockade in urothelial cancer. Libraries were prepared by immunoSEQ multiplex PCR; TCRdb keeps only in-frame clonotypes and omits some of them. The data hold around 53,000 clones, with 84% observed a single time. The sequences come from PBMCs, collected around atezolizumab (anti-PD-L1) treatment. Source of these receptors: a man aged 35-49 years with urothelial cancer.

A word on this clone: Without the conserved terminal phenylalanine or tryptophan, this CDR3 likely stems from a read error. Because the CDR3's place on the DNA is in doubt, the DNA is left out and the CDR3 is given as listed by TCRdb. The CDR3 reads CASSLSFGEISL. The genes are TRBV28 and TRBJ1-2. The CDR3 is 12 residues long, ends included. Germline CDR1 and CDR2: MDHEN and SYDVKM.

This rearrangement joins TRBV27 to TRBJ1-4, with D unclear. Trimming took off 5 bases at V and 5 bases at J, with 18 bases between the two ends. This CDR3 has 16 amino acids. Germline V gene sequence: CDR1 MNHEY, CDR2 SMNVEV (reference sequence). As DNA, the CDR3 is TGTGCCAGCAGTCCCTATATAGCCCTCGGGAATGAAAAACTGTTTTTT. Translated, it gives CASSPYIALGNEKLFF.

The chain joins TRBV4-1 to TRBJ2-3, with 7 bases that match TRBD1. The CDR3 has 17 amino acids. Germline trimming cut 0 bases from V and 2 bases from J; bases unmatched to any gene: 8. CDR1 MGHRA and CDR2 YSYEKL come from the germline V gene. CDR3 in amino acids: CASSQEGTATNTDTQYF. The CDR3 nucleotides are TGCGCCAGCAGCCAAGAGGGGACAGCCACTAACACAGATACGCAGTATTTT.

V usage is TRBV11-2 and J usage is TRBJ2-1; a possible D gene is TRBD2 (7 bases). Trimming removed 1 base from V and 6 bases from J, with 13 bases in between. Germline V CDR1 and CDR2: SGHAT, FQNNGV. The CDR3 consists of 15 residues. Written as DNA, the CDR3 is TGTGCCAGCAGCTTAGTCGTAGGGGGGGGCAATGAGCAGTTCTTC. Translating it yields CASSLVVGGGNEQFF.

This CDR3 is CASSLFPDTEAFF. The CDR3 nucleotides are TGTGCCAGCAGCTTATTCCCGGACACTGAAGCTTTCTTT. The chain joins TRBV11-2 to TRBJ1-1; D remains ambiguous. The CDR3 runs to 13 residues. Germline CDR1 is SGHAT and CDR2 is FQNNGV. Trimming pared 2 bases from V and 3 bases from J, leaving 7 bases between.

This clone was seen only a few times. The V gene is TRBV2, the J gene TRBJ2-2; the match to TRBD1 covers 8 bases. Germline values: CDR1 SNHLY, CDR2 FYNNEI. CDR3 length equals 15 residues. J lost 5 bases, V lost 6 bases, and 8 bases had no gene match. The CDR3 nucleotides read TGTGCCAGCAGCGAGACAGGGGCGCCTACCGGGGAGCTGTTTTTT. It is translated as CASSETGAPTGELFF.

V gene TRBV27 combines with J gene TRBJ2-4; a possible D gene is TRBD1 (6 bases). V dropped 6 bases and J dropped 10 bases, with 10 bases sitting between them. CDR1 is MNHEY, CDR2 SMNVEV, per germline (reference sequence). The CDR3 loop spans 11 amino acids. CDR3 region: CASRGGQIQYF. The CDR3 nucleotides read TGTGCCAGCAGAGGAGGACAGATTCAGTACTTC.

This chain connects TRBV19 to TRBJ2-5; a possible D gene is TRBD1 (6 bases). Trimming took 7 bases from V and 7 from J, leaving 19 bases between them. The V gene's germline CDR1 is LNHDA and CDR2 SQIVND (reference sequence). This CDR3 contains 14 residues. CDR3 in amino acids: CASNSPGTWGTQYF. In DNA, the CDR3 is TGTGCCAGTAACTCCCCTGGGACATGGGGGACCCAGTACTTC.

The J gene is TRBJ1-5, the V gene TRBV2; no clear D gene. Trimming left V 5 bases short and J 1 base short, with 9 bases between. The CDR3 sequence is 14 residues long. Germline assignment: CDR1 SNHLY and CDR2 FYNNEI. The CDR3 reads CASSFLQSNQPQHF. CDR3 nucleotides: TGTGCCAGCAGTTTTCTTCAGAGCAATCAGCCCCAGCATTTT.

The CDR3 here is CASSLAAAGGFTDTQYF. The DNA for the CDR3 is TGTGCCAGCAGCTTAGCAGCAGCGGGGGGATTCACAGATACGCAGTATTTT. The chain employs TRBV7-9 and TRBJ2-3, with 9 positions matching TRBD2. With V trimmed by 0 bases and J by 2 bases, 6 bases remained unmatched. This CDR3 region has 17 residues. Per the germline V gene, CDR1 is SEHNR and CDR2 is FQNEAQ (reference sequence).

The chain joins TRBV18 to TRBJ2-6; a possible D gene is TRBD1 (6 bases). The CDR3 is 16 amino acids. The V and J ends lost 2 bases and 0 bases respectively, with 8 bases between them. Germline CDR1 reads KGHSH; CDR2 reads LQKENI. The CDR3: CASSPTGSSGANVLTF. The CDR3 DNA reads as TGTGCCAGCTCACCAACAGGGAGCTCTGGGGCCAACGTCCTGACTTTC.

This CDR3 is CAWSGPNTRASTDTQYF. CDR3 nucleotide sequence: TGTGCCTGGAGTGGGCCCAATACGAGGGCGAGCACAGATACGCAGTATTTT. The chain couples TRBV30 to TRBJ2-3, with a possible D match to TRBD2 (5 bases). Germline CDR1 reads GTSNPN; CDR2 reads SVGIG (reference sequence). Trimming removed 1 base from V and 0 bases from J, with 17 bases in between. The CDR3 has 17 amino acids.

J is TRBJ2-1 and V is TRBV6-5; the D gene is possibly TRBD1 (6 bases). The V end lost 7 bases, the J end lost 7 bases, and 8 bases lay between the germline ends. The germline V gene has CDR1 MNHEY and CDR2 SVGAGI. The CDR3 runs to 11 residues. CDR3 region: CASTQGNEQFF. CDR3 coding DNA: TGTGCCAGCACGCAGGGGAATGAGCAGTTCTTC.

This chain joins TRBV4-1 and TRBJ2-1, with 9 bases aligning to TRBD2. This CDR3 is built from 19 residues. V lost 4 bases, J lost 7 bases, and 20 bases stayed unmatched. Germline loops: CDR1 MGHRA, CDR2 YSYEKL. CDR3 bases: TGCGCCAGCAGCCTCAACTTTGTTTACGGTAGCGGGAGCGGTAATGAGCAGTTCTTC. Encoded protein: CASSLNFVYGSGSGNEQFF.

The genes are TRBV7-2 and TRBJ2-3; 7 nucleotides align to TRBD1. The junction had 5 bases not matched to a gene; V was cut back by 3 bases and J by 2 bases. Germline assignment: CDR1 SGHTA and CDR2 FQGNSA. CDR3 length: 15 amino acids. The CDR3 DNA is TGTGCCAGCAGCTTTGGGGACAGACCCACAGATACGCAGTATTTT. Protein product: CASSFGDRPTDTQYF.

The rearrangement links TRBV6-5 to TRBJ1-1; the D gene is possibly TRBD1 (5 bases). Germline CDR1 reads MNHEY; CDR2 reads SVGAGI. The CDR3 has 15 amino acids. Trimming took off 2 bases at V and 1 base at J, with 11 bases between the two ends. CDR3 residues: CASSYLAGSNTEAFF. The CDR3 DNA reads TGTGCCAGCAGTTACCTTGCAGGGTCGAACACTGAAGCTTTCTTT.

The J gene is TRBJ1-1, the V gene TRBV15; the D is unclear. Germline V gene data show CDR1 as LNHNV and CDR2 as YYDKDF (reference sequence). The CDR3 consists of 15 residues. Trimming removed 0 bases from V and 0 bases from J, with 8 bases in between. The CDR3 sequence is CATSRDLLMNTEAFF. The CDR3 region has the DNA TGTGCCACCAGCAGAGATTTACTTATGAACACTGAAGCTTTCTTT.

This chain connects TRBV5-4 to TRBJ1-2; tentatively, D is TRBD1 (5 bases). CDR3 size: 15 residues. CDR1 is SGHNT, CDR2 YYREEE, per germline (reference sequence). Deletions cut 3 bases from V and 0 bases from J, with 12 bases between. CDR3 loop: CASSSRVTSNYGYTF. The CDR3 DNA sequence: TGTGCCAGCAGCTCCAGGGTGACTTCTAACTATGGCTACACCTTC.

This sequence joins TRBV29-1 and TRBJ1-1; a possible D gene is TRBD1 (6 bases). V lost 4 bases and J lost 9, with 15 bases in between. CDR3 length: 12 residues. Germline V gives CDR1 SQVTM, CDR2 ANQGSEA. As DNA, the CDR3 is TGCAGCGTTGGGCACAGGGTCCCGCAAGCTTTCTTT. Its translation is CSVGHRVPQAFF.

For the CDR3, the DNA is TGTGCCAGCAGCTACCCAGGACAGCAAGAGACCCAGTACTTC. It is translated as CASSYPGQQETQYF. The chain uses TRBV7-2 and TRBJ2-5, with a possible D match to TRBD1 (6 bases). V lost 4 bases to trimming and J lost 2 bases, with 11 bases between them. Germline assignment: CDR1 SGHTA and CDR2 FQGNSA. The CDR3 consists of 14 residues.

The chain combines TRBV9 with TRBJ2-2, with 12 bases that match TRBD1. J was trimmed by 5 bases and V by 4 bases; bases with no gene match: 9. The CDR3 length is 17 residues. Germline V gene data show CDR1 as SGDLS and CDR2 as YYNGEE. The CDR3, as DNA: TGTGCCAGCAGCCTAAATATGGGACAGGGGGCTACCGGGGAGCTGTTTTTT. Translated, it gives CASSLNMGQGATGELFF.

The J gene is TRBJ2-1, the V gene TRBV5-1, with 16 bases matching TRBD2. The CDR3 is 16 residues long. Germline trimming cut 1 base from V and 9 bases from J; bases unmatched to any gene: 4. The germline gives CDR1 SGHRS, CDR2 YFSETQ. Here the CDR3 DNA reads TGCGCCAGCAGCTTGACGGGACTAGCGGGAGGGAGTGAGCAGTTCTTC. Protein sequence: CASSLTGLAGGSEQFF.

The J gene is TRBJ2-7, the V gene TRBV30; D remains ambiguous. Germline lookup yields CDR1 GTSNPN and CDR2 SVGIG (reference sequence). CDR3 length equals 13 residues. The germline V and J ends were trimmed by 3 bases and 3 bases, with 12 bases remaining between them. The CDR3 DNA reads TGTGCCTGGAGGTTGCGAGGAGACTACGAGCAGTACTTC. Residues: CAWRLRGDYEQYF.

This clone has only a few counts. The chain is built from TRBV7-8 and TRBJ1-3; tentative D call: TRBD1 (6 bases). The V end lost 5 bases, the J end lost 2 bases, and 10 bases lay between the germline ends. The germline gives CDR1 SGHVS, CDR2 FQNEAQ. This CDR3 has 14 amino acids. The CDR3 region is CASSKQGAGNTIYF. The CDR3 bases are TGTGCCAGCAGCAAACAGGGAGCTGGAAACACCATATATTTT.

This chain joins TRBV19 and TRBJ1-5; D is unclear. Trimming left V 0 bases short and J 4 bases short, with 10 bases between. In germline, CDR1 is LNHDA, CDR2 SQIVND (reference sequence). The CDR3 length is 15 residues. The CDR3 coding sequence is TGTGCCAGTAGTATAGATCGTGCAGGAAATCAGCCCCAGCATTTT. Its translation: CASSIDRAGNQPQHF.

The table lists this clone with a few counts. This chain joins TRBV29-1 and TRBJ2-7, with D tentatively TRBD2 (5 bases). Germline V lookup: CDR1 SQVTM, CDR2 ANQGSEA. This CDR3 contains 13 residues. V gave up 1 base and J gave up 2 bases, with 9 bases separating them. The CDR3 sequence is CSVEGVEAYEQYF. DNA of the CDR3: TGCAGCGTTGAAGGGGTGGAGGCCTACGAGCAGTACTTC.